This TCR beta chain was recovered during a study of sequential checkpoint blockade in melanoma. Study as a whole: Roughly 22 patients had matched tumor biopsies before treatment and at week 13 after nivolumab or ipilimumab alone. Study results and caveats: Response in arm A was associated with pretreatment TIL clonality.

The data were produced by immunoSEQ multiplex PCR, yet TCRdb's version contains in-frame clones alone and is incomplete. The table includes roughly 20,000 clones, more than 65% detected once. The CDR3 spans 15 residues. CDR1 SGHNT and CDR2 YENEEA come from the germline V gene. The germline V and J ends were trimmed by 2 bases and 2 bases, with 13 bases remaining between them. About this clone: Its antigen is unknown.

Indicated treatment: randomized to nivolumab then ipilimumab (arm A) or the reverse (arm B). Patients had received no earlier DNA-damaging chemotherapy. This receptor was obtained from a human donor with melanoma. This specimen consisted of tumor tissue (inferred from file names), obtained from a patient given nivolumab and ipilimumab in sequence. This sequence joins TRBV11-3 and TRBJ2-7, with TRBD2 as a possible D gene (6 bases). The CDR3 DNA follows: TGTGCCAGCAGCTTACGCAATAGCGGAGCCTACGAGCAGTACTTC. Its translation is CASSLRNSGAYEQYF.